These 27 T cell receptor beta chains originate from one sample sequenced in a study of cytomegalovirus exposure and HLA in healthy donors. Primers included in the PCR were 60 Vbeta and 13 Jbeta primers. Sequencing was performed with immunoSEQ multiplex PCR; in TCRdb, only in-frame clones are kept and a portion is missing. This table has about 110,000 clones, approximately 83% appearing once. Sequencing was done on a sample of PBMCs. Source of these receptors: a man aged 18 to 30 in good health and CMV-seronegative.

This chain uses TRBV5-1 with TRBJ2-1; TRBD2 aligns across 9 bases. The V and J ends lost 0 bases and 8 bases, in that order; junction bases with no gene match: 6. Germline V lookup: CDR1 SGHRS, CDR2 YFSETQ. The CDR3 is 15 amino acids. CDR3 nucleotides: TGCGCCAGCAGCTTGGGGCGGGAGGGCCTAGATGAGCAGTTCTTC. It specifies CASSLGREGLDEQFF.

This chain uses TRBV5-1 with TRBJ2-1; TRBD2 is a possible D gene (5 bases). The CDR3 length is 13 residues. Germline assignment: CDR1 SGHRS and CDR2 YFSETQ. The ends were cut back, 0 bases at V and 4 bases at J, with 5 bases in the middle. In DNA form, the CDR3 reads TGCGCCAGCAGCTTGGGAGGGTACAATGAGCAGTTCTTC. Protein sequence: CASSLGGYNEQFF.

This clone ranks as medium-sized. The chain joins TRBV4-3 to TRBJ2-1, with D possibly being TRBD2 (5 bases). Germline CDR1 and CDR2: LGHNA and YSLEER. The CDR3 is made up of 16 amino acids. Trimming pared 4 bases from V and 8 bases from J, leaving 21 bases between. CDR3 loop: CASSPLGPGSPDEQFF. CDR3 sequence (DNA): TGCGCCAGCAGCCCCTTGGGCCCGGGATCTCCGGATGAGCAGTTCTTC.

This clone was seen a handful of times. The V and J genes are TRBV5-6 and TRBJ1-1; 7 positions agree with TRBD1. The V gene end was trimmed by 3 bases and the J gene end by 7 bases; junction bases not matched to a gene: 3. The CDR3 runs 12 residues. The germline V gene encodes CDR1 SGHDT and CDR2 YYEEEE. CDR3 sequence (DNA): TGTGCCAGCAGCTCAGGGACAGTTGAAGCTTTCTTT. This translates into CASSSGTVEAFF.

The chain carries TRBV5-5 and TRBJ1-5, with D uncertain. Germline assignment: CDR1 SGHKS and CDR2 YYEKEE (reference sequence). V was trimmed by 0 bases and J by 2 bases, leaving 12 bases between them. The CDR3 length is 16 residues. CDR3 nucleotides: TGTGCCAGCAGCTTGGGACGCCGACAAGGCAATCAGCCCCAGCATTTT. This codes for CASSLGRRQGNQPQHF.

Points on this clone: The same CDR3 is also encoded by other DNA sequences in this sample. The gene calls are TRBV20-1 and TRBJ2-3; no clear D gene. This CDR3 spans 11 amino acids. In germline, CDR1 is DFQATT, CDR2 SNEGSKA (reference sequence). Trimming left V 3 bases short and J 3 bases short, with 4 bases between. CDR3 in amino acids: CSARSTDTQYF. Here the CDR3 DNA reads TGCAGTGCTAGGTCGACAGATACGCAGTATTTT.

This clone turned up a few times. The chain carries TRBV18 and TRBJ1-1; possibly TRBD1 for D (5 bases). The ends were cut back, 5 bases at V and 1 base at J, with 8 bases in the middle. The germline gives CDR1 KGHSH, CDR2 LQKENI. This CDR3 is built from 13 residues. The CDR3 DNA reads as TGTGCCAGCTCAACAGACAGGAACACTGAAGCTTTCTTT. It specifies CASSTDRNTEAFF.

V usage is TRBV4-1 and J usage is TRBJ1-2; D call uncertain. The CDR3 sequence is 15 residues long. The V gene lost 0 bases and the J gene lost 6 bases, with 14 bases spanning the gap. CDR1 and CDR2 (germline): MGHRA, YSYEKL. The CDR3 bases are TGCGCCAGCAGCCAAGAGAGGGTATCCTTCCATGGCTACACCTTC. Residues: CASSQERVSFHGYTF.

This sequence joins TRBV27 and TRBJ2-7; 7 nucleotides line up with TRBD1. This CDR3 region has 15 residues. With 7 bases clipped from V and 2 bases from J, the junction kept 11 bases outside the gene matches. The V gene's germline CDR1 is MNHEY and CDR2 SMNVEV (reference sequence). The CDR3 DNA reads TGTGCCAGCACCAAGGAAACAGGGGTAACCTACGAGCAGTACTTC. Translating gives CASTKETGVTYEQYF.

The J gene is TRBJ1-5, the V gene TRBV2, with D uncertain. This CDR3 contains 13 residues. The ends were cut back, 7 bases at V and 9 bases at J, with 16 bases in the middle. Germline V gives CDR1 SNHLY, CDR2 FYNNEI. This CDR3 reads CASKGGGPGPQHF. In DNA, the CDR3 is TGTGCCAGCAAGGGAGGCGGCCCGGGGCCCCAGCATTTT.

The V and J genes are TRBV6-5 and TRBJ1-1; no clear D. V was pared by 2 bases and J by 5 bases, with 9 bases between. The CDR3 covers 13 residues. Germline-derived CDR1 and CDR2 are MNHEY and SVGAGI. CDR3 in amino acids: CASSYGGGTEAFF. The CDR3 nucleotides read TGTGCCAGCAGTTACGGCGGAGGGACTGAAGCTTTCTTT.

This chain connects TRBV6-6 to TRBJ1-1; no firm D call. The CDR3 spans 14 residues. V lost 2 bases to trimming and J lost 1 base, with 8 bases between them. CDR1 MNHNY and CDR2 SVGAGI come from the germline V gene (reference sequence). The CDR3 loop is CASSYPRGNTEAFF. CDR3 sequence (DNA): TGTGCCAGCAGTTACCCTCGGGGGAACACTGAAGCTTTCTTT.

The chain has TRBV19 and TRBJ2-7; TRBD1 is a possible D gene (5 bases). CDR3 length: 12 residues. Trimming left V 2 bases short and J 7 bases short, with 9 bases between. The germline V gene has CDR1 LNHDA and CDR2 SQIVND (reference sequence). CDR3 in DNA: TGTGCCAGTAGTATACAGGGAAGGGAGCAGTACTTC. It specifies CASSIQGREQYF.

The chain carries TRBV6-1 and TRBJ2-4; TRBD1 aligns across 9 bases. The J segment lost 16 bases and the V segment lost 6 bases, leaving 10 bases of the junction unmatched. The CDR3 is made up of 12 amino acids. Germline CDR1 and CDR2: MNHNS and SASEGT. The CDR3 reads CASSQGQGPTYF. The CDR3 DNA sequence: TGTGCCAGCAGCCAGGGACAGGGCCCAACTTACTTC.

The J gene is TRBJ1-1, the V gene TRBV28; 11 positions agree with TRBD1. V trimming: 1 base; J trimming: 6 bases; junction bases outside the gene matches: 10. Germline-derived CDR1 and CDR2 are MDHEN and SYDVKM. The CDR3 totals 17 residues. CDR3 nucleotide sequence: TGTGCCAGCAGTTTATTAGGGGACAGGGGGAGGGGGGCTGAAGCTTTCTTT. Translation gives CASSLLGDRGRGAEAFF. Filled out from reference TRBV28 and TRBJ1-1, the complete variable domain reads DVKVTQSSRYLVKRTGEKVFLECVQDMDHENMFWYRQDPGLGLRLIYFSYDVKMKEKGDIPEGYSVSREKKERFSLILESASTNQTSMYLCASSLLGDRGRGAEAFFGQGTRLTVV.

The chain combines TRBV11-1 with TRBJ2-7; D might be TRBD1 (5 bases). There are 13 residues in the CDR3. The V gene lost 1 base and the J gene lost 3 bases, with 7 bases spanning the gap. Germline V gene lookup returns CDR1 SGHAT and CDR2 FQDESV (reference sequence). Here the CDR3 reads CASSLGQFYEQYF. The CDR3 region has the DNA TGTGCCAGCAGCTTAGGACAGTTCTACGAGCAGTACTTC.

The chain joins TRBV4-2 to TRBJ2-2; D is unclear. The CDR3 is 13 residues long. The V gene lost 3 bases and the J gene lost 2 bases, with 4 bases spanning the gap. Germline CDR1 LGHNA, CDR2 YNFKEQ. CDR3 region: CASSQSNTGELFF. The DNA of the CDR3 is TGTGCCAGCAGCCAGAGTAACACCGGGGAGCTGTTTTTT.

This clone was found a few times. J is TRBJ2-7 and V is TRBV6-1, with 7 bases matching TRBD2. CDR1 is MNHNS, CDR2 SASEGT, per germline. Trimming at V came to 4 bases and at J to 3 bases, leaving 6 bases not matched to a gene. The CDR3 spans 14 residues. As DNA, the CDR3 is TGTGCCAGCAGTGGGCTAGCGGCCTACTACGAGCAGTACTTC. Encoded protein: CASSGLAAYYEQYF.

The chain has TRBV6-5 and TRBJ2-1, with 11 bases fitting TRBD2. Germline V gene sequence: CDR1 MNHEY, CDR2 SVGAGI. V lost 6 bases to trimming and J lost 6 bases; unmatched junction nucleotides: 7. This CDR3 region has 15 residues. The CDR3 sequence: CASSRLAGPPNEQFF. The CDR3 nucleotides are TGTGCCAGCAGCAGACTAGCGGGACCTCCCAATGAGCAGTTCTTC.

V gene TRBV28 combines with J gene TRBJ2-1; TRBD2 matches at 14 bases. The CDR3 covers 17 residues. Germline values: CDR1 MDHEN, CDR2 SYDVKM. The ends lost 3 bases at V and 4 bases at J; junction bases unmatched: 5. The chain's CDR3 is CASSFRTSGRRYNEQFF. In DNA form, the CDR3 reads TGTGCCAGCAGTTTTCGGACTAGCGGGAGGAGGTACAATGAGCAGTTCTTC.

The chain combines TRBV28 with TRBJ2-1; 9 bases are a match to TRBD2. V lost 1 base, J lost 6 bases, and 7 bases stayed unmatched. From germline, CDR1 is MDHEN and CDR2 SYDVKM. The CDR3 has 16 amino acids. The CDR3 DNA is TGTGCCAGCAGTTTATTCCGCCTAGCGGGGTCCAATGAGCAGTTCTTC. Residues: CASSLFRLAGSNEQFF.

This chain links TRBV7-9 with TRBJ2-2, with unresolved D. The CDR3 runs to 15 residues. Germline lookup yields CDR1 SEHNR and CDR2 FQNEAQ (reference sequence). The V end lost 1 base, the J end lost 4 bases, and 10 bases lay between the germline ends. The CDR3 sequence: CASSLVSGTTGELFF. CDR3 nucleotide sequence: TGTGCCAGCAGCTTAGTCTCAGGAACCACCGGGGAGCTGTTTTTT.

This clone was observed a single time. Here the CDR3 reads CASSPRQRENTEAFF. DNA for the CDR3: TGCGCCAGCAGCCCCCGGCAACGGGAGAACACTGAAGCTTTCTTT. The chain employs TRBV5-1 and TRBJ1-1; D is ambiguous. From germline, CDR1 is SGHRS and CDR2 YFSETQ. The CDR3 length is 15 residues. V gave up 4 bases and J gave up 1 base, with 14 bases separating them.

The chain links TRBV4-2 to TRBJ2-1; the match to TRBD2 covers 9 bases. The germline CDR1 and CDR2 sequences are LGHNA and YNFKEQ. The CDR3 has 14 residues. J gave up 5 bases and V 1 base, and 0 bases lay outside the gene matches. The DNA of the CDR3 is TGTGCCAGCAGCCAAGTAGCGGGAGACAATGAGCAGTTCTTC. This sequence encodes CASSQVAGDNEQFF.

The chain carries TRBV2 and TRBJ1-6, with D hard to call. CDR1 is SNHLY and CDR2 is FYNNEI in the germline V gene. The CDR3 has 14 amino acids. Between the trimmed V and J ends, which lost 2 bases and 10 bases, there was a span of 12 bases. The CDR3 region has the DNA TGTGCCAGCAGTGAATCAGGTCAGAGATCACCCCTCCACTTT. Translated: CASSESGQRSPLHF. Based on the CDR3 plus reference TRBV2 and TRBJ1-6, the full variable domain is EPEVTQTPSHQVTQMGQEVILRCVPISNHLYFYWYRQILGQKVEFLVSFYNNEISEKSEIFDDQFSVERPDGSNFTLKIRSTKLEDSAMYFCASSESGQRSPLHFGNGTRLTVT.

The chain has TRBV4-1 and TRBJ2-5, with 8 bases identical to TRBD1. The J call may be faulty, since TRBJ2-7 better matches the DNA end. The V gene's germline CDR1 is MGHRA and CDR2 YSYEKL. CDR3 size: 15 residues. As DNA, the CDR3 is TGCGCCAGCAGCCTCGGACAGGGTGATGCTAGCGAGCAGTACTTC. Translation: CASSLGQGDASEQYF.

The chain couples TRBV4-3 to TRBJ2-3; 9 positions agree with TRBD2. The CDR3 sequence is 17 residues long. V lost 0 bases to trimming and J lost 2 bases; unmatched junction nucleotides: 6. Germline CDR1 and CDR2: LGHNA and YSLEER. CDR3 region: CASSQDLAGTHTDTQYF. Written as DNA, the CDR3 is TGCGCCAGCAGCCAAGATCTAGCGGGGACCCACACAGATACGCAGTATTTT.